The source of this T cell receptor (beta chain) is a study of T cells after yellow fever vaccination. This clonotype was seen only a few times. Its antigen is currently unknown. TCRdb reprocessed the 5' RACE reads via MiXCR and lists one record per CDR3 protein. The sample has nearly 550,000 distinct CDR3 sequences, about a fifth seen once; the top ten hold 13% to 15%. The length of the CDR3 is 11 residues. The V gene lost 3 bases and the J gene lost 8 bases, with 11 bases spanning the gap. CDR1 SQVTM and CDR2 ANQGSEA come from the germline V gene. Findings and caveats of the study: Detected again after the booster were most primary-vaccination clones, at 96% CD4 and 88% CD8. The CD4 compartment and the CD8 compartment contained a small share of clonotypes in common.

The TCR originated in a man aged 30 to 45 who received the YFV17D yellow fever vaccine. The source was PBMCs, collected 15 days after the yellow fever booster vaccination. This chain uses TRBV29-1 with TRBJ2-7, with D hard to call. The CDR3 region is CSVEQETKQYF. CDR3 DNA: TGCAGCGTTGAGCAGGAAACTAAGCAGTACTTC.